Shown below are 19 T cell receptor beta chains from a single sample sequenced in a study of prognosis after radiotherapy for stage I lung cancer. Genomic DNA was subjected to two-round multiplex PCR for amplification of TCR beta CDR3. First-round PCR, the initial amplification, used primers specific to each TRBV and TRBJ gene. TCRdb independently ran MiXCR on the multiplex PCR reads; one entry per CDR3 protein. This table has over 15,000 distinct CDR3 sequences, around 41% appearing once. Sequencing was performed on PBMCs, taken before or after stereotactic body radiation therapy (not recorded which). The receptors derive from a donor over 45 with non-small cell lung cancer.

The sample holds many counts of this clonotype. This rearrangement joins TRBV7-8 to TRBJ2-1; D call uncertain. The CDR3 covers 12 residues. CDR1 is SGHVS and CDR2 is FQNEAQ in the germline V gene. V was trimmed by 5 bases and J by 7 bases, leaving 9 bases between them. Written as DNA, the CDR3 is TGTGCCAGCAGCCCGCACGCGAATGAGCAGTTCTTC. Protein: CASSPHANEQFF.

This clonotype occurred once. The rearrangement links TRBV30 to TRBJ1-3, with D perhaps TRBD1 (6 bases). Between the trimmed V and J ends, which lost 1 base and 4 bases, there was a span of 11 bases. There are 14 residues in the CDR3. CDR1 GTSNPN and CDR2 SVGIG come from the germline V gene (reference sequence). CDR3 region: CAWSARGRGNTIYF. CDR3 coding DNA: TGTGCCTGGAGTGCCAGGGGACGCGGAAACACCATATATTTT.

By share of the sample, this clonotype is medium-sized (0.01 to 0.1%). The chain employs TRBV12-3 or TRBV12-4 and TRBJ1-6; TRBD1 matches 11 bases. The CDR3 extends over 15 amino acids. Losses at the gene ends were 5 bases for V and 9 bases for J; bases not matched to a gene: 6. CDR3 sequence reads: CASSPGTGGGSPLHF. The DNA for the CDR3 is TGTGCCAGCAGTCCTGGGACAGGGGGGGGTTCACCCCTCCACTTT.

The table lists this clonotype with many counts. The chain combines TRBV7-2 with TRBJ2-1, with no clear D. Per the germline V gene, CDR1 is SGHTA and CDR2 is FQGNSA. V dropped 4 bases and J dropped 2 bases, with 6 bases sitting between them. The CDR3 is 13 amino acids. CDR3 residues: CASSSNTYNEQFF. The CDR3 coding sequence is TGTGCCAGCAGCTCCAATACCTACAATGAGCAGTTCTTC.

This clonotype was observed many times. V gene TRBV10-3 combines with J gene TRBJ1-1; tentatively, D is TRBD1 (5 bases). The CDR3 covers 15 residues. Germline V CDR1 and CDR2: ENHRY, SYGVKD. V lost 6 bases to trimming and J lost 1 base, with 15 bases between them. The CDR3 loop reads CAISARGRSNTEAFF. As DNA, the CDR3 is TGTGCCATCAGCGCAAGGGGCAGATCGAACACTGAAGCTTTCTTT.

Note on this clonotype: With a far larger clone one base away, a read error is the likely cause. The rearrangement joins TRBV6-6 to TRBJ2-3; TRBD2 matches at 9 bases. Per the germline V gene, CDR1 is MNHNY and CDR2 is SVGAGI (reference sequence). The CDR3 runs 16 residues. The CDR3 nucleotides read TGTGCCAGCAGTTACTCGACTAGCGGCACATCAGATACGCAGTGTTTT. Amino acid sequence: CASSYSTSGTSDTQCF.

Sample share makes this clonotype medium-sized. The rearrangement joins TRBV5-1 to TRBJ2-2; no firm D call. The length of the CDR3 is 15 residues. CDR1 and CDR2 from the germline V gene are SGHRS and YFSETQ. Deletions cut 1 base from V and 2 bases from J, with 9 bases between. CDR3 bases: TGCGCCAGCAGCTTGCCACACGGTAACACCGGGGAGCTGTTTTTT. Its protein product is CASSLPHGNTGELFF.

This clonotype ranks as medium-sized. The rearrangement uses TRBV28 and TRBJ2-2; tentative D call: TRBD2 (5 bases). In germline, CDR1 is MDHEN, CDR2 SYDVKM. With 7 bases removed from V and 4 bases from J, the gap between germline ends came to 16 bases. There are 15 residues in the CDR3. The CDR3 DNA reads TGTGCCAGCACCGTGGCAGGCGGAGGCACCGGGGAGCTGTTTTTT. Translated: CASTVAGGGTGELFF.

This chain links TRBV20-1 with TRBJ1-2; D is unresolved. This CDR3 is 13 amino acids long. The V gene lost 4 bases and the J gene lost 2 bases, with 11 bases spanning the gap. The germline gives CDR1 DFQATT, CDR2 SNEGSKA (reference sequence). Here the CDR3 DNA reads TGCAGTGCTATTGGCCGGGAAAACTATGGCTACACCTTC. Protein sequence: CSAIGRENYGYTF.

As concerns this clonotype: A read error is likely here: a far larger clone is one base away. The chain carries TRBV6-5 and TRBJ2-7; no clear D gene. Germline V gene lookup returns CDR1 MNHEY and CDR2 SVGAGI. CDR3 length equals 13 residues. Written as DNA, the CDR3 is TGTGCCAGCAGCCTTCCTATTCTGGGAATCTCGGACTTC. Amino acid sequence: CASSLPILGISDF.

The chain combines TRBV6-5 with TRBJ2-7; the D is unclear. V was clipped by 4 bases and J by 4 bases, with 14 bases between them. The length of the CDR3 is 14 residues. Germline lookup yields CDR1 MNHEY and CDR2 SVGAGI. The CDR3 nucleotides are TGTGCCAGCAGTTCGTCCGACCGCGAGTACGAGCAGTACTTC. Its protein is CASSSSDREYEQYF.

This clonotype was detected many times. A much more abundant neighbour one base away suggests this may be a read error. The chain is built from TRBV28 and TRBJ1-4, with a weak D call TRBD1 (6 bases). The CDR3 covers 15 residues. V lost 5 bases to trimming and J lost 8 bases, with 18 bases between them. Germline V gives CDR1 MDHEN, CDR2 SYDVKM. The CDR3, as DNA: TGTGCCAGCAGTATTGGACAGTCTGCTCGGGAAAAACTGTTTTTT. Residues: CASSIGQSAREKLFF.

By frequency in the sample, this clonotype is medium-sized. The chain joins TRBV6-2 or TRBV6-3 to TRBJ2-2; TRBD2 matches at 8 bases. The CDR3 runs 16 residues. The junction had 7 bases not matched to a gene; V was cut back by 1 base and J by 6 bases. The germline V gene encodes CDR1 MNHEY and CDR2 SVGEGT. CDR3 DNA: TGTGCCAGCAGTTACTTTGGCGGGAGGAATCCCGGGGAGCTGTTTTTT. As protein: CASSYFGGRNPGELFF.

Regarding this clonotype: It differs at one base from a far larger clone, so likely a read error. The J gene is TRBJ2-4, the V gene TRBV2; TRBD2 agrees at 7 bases. The end of the DNA aligns better with TRBJ2-1, so the J call may be wrong. The length of the CDR3 is 15 residues. CDR1 is SNHLY, CDR2 FYNNEI, per germline. CDR3 residues: CASSESSGMAGEQFF. CDR3 bases: TGTGCCAGCAGTGAGTCCAGCGGGATGGCCGGTGAGCAGTTCTTC.

The chain uses TRBV6-2 or TRBV6-3 and TRBJ2-1, with 14 bases aligning to TRBD2. The CDR3 is 20 residues long. The V gene's germline CDR1 is MNHEY and CDR2 SVGEGT. The ends lost 0 bases at V and 3 bases at J; junction bases unmatched: 10. The CDR3 DNA follows: TGTGCCAGCAGTTACTCCTCCGGGACTAGCGGGAGTGGTAGCTACAATGAGCAGTTCTTC. Protein: CASSYSSGTSGSGSYNEQFF.

This clonotype was observed at least ten times. This rearrangement joins TRBV18 to TRBJ2-2, with D possibly being TRBD1 (5 bases). V lost 2 bases, J lost 3 bases, and 7 bases lay in between. CDR1 is KGHSH, CDR2 LQKENI, per germline. The CDR3 sequence is 14 residues long. The CDR3 coding sequence is TGTGCCAGCTCACCAGGGGCGGACACCGGGGAGCTGTTTTTT. As protein: CASSPGADTGELFF.

This clonotype was recorded a few times. The CDR3 region is CASSLAGRDIQYF. In DNA form, the CDR3 reads TGTGCCAGCAGCTTAGCCGGAAGGGACATTCAGTACTTC. The gene calls are TRBV11-3 and TRBJ2-4, with D uncertain. V lost 1 base and J 8 bases, leaving 9 bases between the germline ends. The CDR3 is 13 amino acids. Germline CDR1 and CDR2: SGHNT and YENEEA.

The J gene is TRBJ1-1, the V gene TRBV20-1, with D uncertain. The V end was cut by 6 bases, the J end by 5 bases, with 13 bases between. CDR3 size: 12 residues. Germline V gene lookup returns CDR1 DFQATT and CDR2 SNEGSKA (reference sequence). Here the CDR3 DNA reads TGCAGTGCCCGGAGGGATGGGACTGAAGCTTTCTTT. It specifies CSARRDGTEAFF.

The chain is built from TRBV13 and TRBJ2-2, with D perhaps assigned TRBD1 or TRBD2 (5 bases each). The V gene lost 5 bases and the J gene lost 3 bases, with 13 bases spanning the gap. Germline V gene data show CDR1 as PRHDT and CDR2 as FYEKMQ (reference sequence). The CDR3 covers 15 residues. The chain's CDR3 is CASSRWGWDTGELFF. The CDR3 DNA follows: TGTGCCAGCAGCAGATGGGGGTGGGACACCGGGGAGCTGTTTTTT. Combining the CDR3 with reference TRBV13 and TRBJ2-2 gives the whole variable domain AAGVIQSPRHLIKEKRETATLKCYPIPRHDTVYWYQQGPGQDPQFLISFYEKMQSDKGSIPDRFSAQQFSDYHSELNMSSLELGDSALYFCASSRWGWDTGELFFGEGSRLTVL.